This TCR beta chain originates from a study of blood T cell repertoires in COVID-19. Clones were read by immunoSEQ multiplex PCR, and TCRdb kept only the in-frame ones, dropping some. The sample has about 330,000 clones, 85% to 90% seen once. This CDR3 has 15 residues. Germline V gene data show CDR1 as SGHNT and CDR2 as YENEEA. The V gene lost 5 bases and the J gene lost 2 bases, with 14 bases spanning the gap. The origin of this receptor is a woman aged 45 to 65 with active or convalescent COVID-19. Sample: peripheral blood. The chain couples TRBV11-3 to TRBJ2-3, with D maybe TRBD2 (5 bases). The CDR3 nucleotides are TGTGCCAGCAGCGGAGGACCTCGGCTCACAGATACGCAGTATTTT. Protein product: CASSGGPRLTDTQYF.